Shown below are 11 T cell receptor beta chains from a single sample sequenced in a study of T cells in localized non-small cell lung cancer (dated by TCRdb to about 2020). Library construction relied on the immunoSEQ multiplex PCR assay. The immuneACCESS repertoire file appears here via TCRdb, limited to in-frame rearrangements. These files lack a portion of the clones; in checked studies, under half of the deficit traces to unresolved V genes, and the cause of the others is not known. The sample records around 29,000 clones, around 93% of which are singletons. The leading ten clones occupy around 30% of the sample. Sample: peripheral blood, taken before any cancer treatment. These receptors all come from a female donor of 60 years or more with stage I lung adenocarcinoma.

The V and J genes are TRBV5-6 and TRBJ1-3, with D unclear. This CDR3 spans 12 amino acids. Trimming took 1 base from V and 6 from J, leaving 5 bases between them. Germline CDR1 is SGHDT and CDR2 is YYEEEE. The DNA for the CDR3 is TGTGCCAGCAGCTTGTTAGCAAACACCATATATTTT. Its protein is CASSLLANTIYF.

The CDR3 protein is CASTWGEDTEAFF. CDR3 in DNA: TGTGCCAGCACCTGGGGTGAGGACACTGAAGCTTTCTTT. The chain uses TRBV6-6 and TRBJ1-1; D is undetermined. Germline V gene lookup returns CDR1 MNHNY and CDR2 SVGAGI (reference sequence). Trimming took off 7 bases at V and 3 bases at J, with 12 bases between the two ends. This CDR3 has 13 amino acids.

DNA of the CDR3: TGCGCCAGCGGAGAGGACAGATTGCGGACCTTC. Protein product: CASGEDRLRTF. The chain joins TRBV5-1 to TRBJ1-2; TRBD1 is a possible D gene (6 bases). V gave up 7 bases and J gave up 14 bases, with 18 bases separating them. This CDR3 is 11 amino acids long. CDR1 is SGHRS, CDR2 YFSETQ, per germline.

J is TRBJ1-4 and V is TRBV4-1; unclear D gene. Trimming took off 4 bases at V and 8 bases at J, with 20 bases between the two ends. This CDR3 is 16 amino acids long. CDR1 and CDR2 from the germline V gene are MGHRA and YSYEKL. The CDR3 reads CASSPRATDPREKLFF. In nucleotides, the CDR3 is TGCGCCAGCAGCCCAAGGGCGACCGACCCTAGGGAAAAACTGTTTTTT.

The chain recombines TRBV4-1 with TRBJ1-5; TRBD1 matches at 7 bases. Germline assignment: CDR1 MGHRA and CDR2 YSYEKL. This CDR3 spans 14 amino acids. V lost 3 bases and J lost 4; bases outside the gene matches: 3. The CDR3 is CASSQAGGNQPQHF. DNA for the CDR3: TGCGCCAGCAGCCAGGCAGGGGGAAATCAGCCCCAGCATTTT.

The J gene is TRBJ2-7, the V gene TRBV14; D is unresolved. The CDR3 sequence is 12 residues long. CDR1 and CDR2 (germline): SGHDN, FVKESK. Trimming shortened V by 4 bases and J by 4 bases, and 8 bases separated the two germline ends. CDR3 bases: TGTGCCAGCAGCCCTGGGGTTTACGAGCAGTACTTC. It encodes CASSPGVYEQYF.

The rearrangement uses TRBV5-5 and TRBJ2-2; 7 bases are a match to TRBD1. Germline V gene lookup returns CDR1 SGHKS and CDR2 YYEKEE (reference sequence). The CDR3 has 15 amino acids. The ends lost 6 bases at V and 3 bases at J; junction bases unmatched: 8. CDR3 DNA sequence: TGTGCCAGCACCGCCAGGGGGATCGACACCGGGGAGCTGTTTTTT. It translates to CASTARGIDTGELFF.

The chain uses TRBV18 and TRBJ1-1; tentative D call: TRBD1 (6 bases). Per the germline V gene, CDR1 is KGHSH and CDR2 is LQKENI. Trimming took 3 bases from V and 1 from J, leaving 12 bases between them. The CDR3 has 15 amino acids. CDR3: CASSPADSRNTEAFF. The CDR3 region has the DNA TGTGCCAGCTCACCCGCGGACAGTAGGAACACTGAAGCTTTCTTT.

The chain is built from TRBV7-9 and TRBJ1-3; perhaps TRBD1 as D (5 bases). CDR1 and CDR2 from the germline V gene are SEHNR and FQNEAQ (reference sequence). V shed 5 bases and J shed 3 bases, with 11 bases lying between them. The CDR3 sequence is 14 residues long. CDR3 loop: CASSPDNLGNTIYF. Written as DNA, the CDR3 is TGTGCCAGCAGCCCGGACAATCTTGGAAACACCATATATTTT. The entire variable domain, with the rest obtained from reference TRBV7-9 and TRBJ1-3, is as follows: DTGVSQNPRHKITKRGQNVTFRCDPISEHNRLYWYRQTLGQGPEFLTYFQNEAQLEKSRLLSDRFSAERPKGSFSTLEIQRTEQGDSAMYLCASSPDNLGNTIYFGEGSWLTVV.

The chain uses TRBV7-9 and TRBJ2-1, with a tentative D call TRBD2 (6 bases). Trimming left V 3 bases short and J 5 bases short, with 14 bases between. Germline V gene sequence: CDR1 SEHNR, CDR2 FQNEAQ (reference sequence). CDR3 length: 15 residues. CDR3 bases: TGTGCCAGCAGCTTGGGGGGTCGAGGGAACAATGAGCAGTTCTTC. Its protein product is CASSLGGRGNNEQFF.

The chain joins TRBV7-3 to TRBJ2-5, with 8 bases matching TRBD2. Germline V gene data show CDR1 as SGHTA and CDR2 as FQGTGA. Unmatched junction bases numbered 4, after V lost 2 bases and J lost 5 bases. The CDR3 covers 14 residues. In nucleotides, the CDR3 is TGTGCCAGCAGCTTATACGGGGGGGCGGAGACCCAGTACTTC. Its protein product is CASSLYGGAETQYF.